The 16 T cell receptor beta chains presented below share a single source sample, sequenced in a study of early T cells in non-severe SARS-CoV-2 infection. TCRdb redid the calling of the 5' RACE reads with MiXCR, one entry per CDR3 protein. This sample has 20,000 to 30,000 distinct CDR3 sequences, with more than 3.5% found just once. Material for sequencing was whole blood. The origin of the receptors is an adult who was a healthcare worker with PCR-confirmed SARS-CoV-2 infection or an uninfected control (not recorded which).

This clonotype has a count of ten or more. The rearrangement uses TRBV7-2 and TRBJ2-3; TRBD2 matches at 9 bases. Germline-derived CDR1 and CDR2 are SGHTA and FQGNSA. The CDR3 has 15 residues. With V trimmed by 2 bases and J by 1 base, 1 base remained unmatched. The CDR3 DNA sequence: TGTGCCAGCAGCTTATTAGCGGGGGGCACAGATACGCAGTATTTT. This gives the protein CASSLLAGGTDTQYF.

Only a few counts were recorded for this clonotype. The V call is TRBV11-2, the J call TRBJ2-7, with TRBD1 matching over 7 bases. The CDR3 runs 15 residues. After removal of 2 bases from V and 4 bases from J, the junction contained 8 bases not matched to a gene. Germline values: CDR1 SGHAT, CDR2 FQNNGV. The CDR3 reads CASSLLRDRTYEQYF. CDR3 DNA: TGTGCCAGCAGCTTATTACGGGACAGAACTTACGAGCAGTACTTC.

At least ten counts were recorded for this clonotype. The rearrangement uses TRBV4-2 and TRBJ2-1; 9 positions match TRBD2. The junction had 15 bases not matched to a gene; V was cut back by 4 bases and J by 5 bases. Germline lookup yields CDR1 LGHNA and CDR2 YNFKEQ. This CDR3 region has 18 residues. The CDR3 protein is CASSPRYPGLAVHNEQFF. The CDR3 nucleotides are TGTGCCAGCAGCCCCCGATACCCGGGACTAGCCGTCCACAATGAGCAGTTCTTC.

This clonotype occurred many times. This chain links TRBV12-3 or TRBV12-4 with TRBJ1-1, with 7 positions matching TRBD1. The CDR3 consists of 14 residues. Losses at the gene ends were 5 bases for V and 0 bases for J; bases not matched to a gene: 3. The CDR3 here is CASSQTGVNTEAFF. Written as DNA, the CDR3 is TGTGCCAGCAGTCAAACAGGGGTGAACACTGAAGCTTTCTTT.

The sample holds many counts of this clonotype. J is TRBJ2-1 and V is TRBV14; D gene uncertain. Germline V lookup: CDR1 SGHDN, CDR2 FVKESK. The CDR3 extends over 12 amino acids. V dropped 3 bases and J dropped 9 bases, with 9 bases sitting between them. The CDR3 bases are TGTGCCAGCAGCCAGGTAGTAGGTGAGCAGTTCTTC. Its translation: CASSQVVGEQFF.

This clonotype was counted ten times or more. This CDR3 reads CSAEGTSGNEQFF. The CDR3 DNA reads TGCAGCGCCGAAGGGACTAGCGGCAATGAGCAGTTCTTC. This chain uses TRBV29-1 with TRBJ2-1; 11 bases map to TRBD2. Germline values: CDR1 SQVTM, CDR2 ANQGSEA. The CDR3 extends over 13 amino acids. V was clipped by 7 bases and J by 6 bases; unmatched bases: 5.

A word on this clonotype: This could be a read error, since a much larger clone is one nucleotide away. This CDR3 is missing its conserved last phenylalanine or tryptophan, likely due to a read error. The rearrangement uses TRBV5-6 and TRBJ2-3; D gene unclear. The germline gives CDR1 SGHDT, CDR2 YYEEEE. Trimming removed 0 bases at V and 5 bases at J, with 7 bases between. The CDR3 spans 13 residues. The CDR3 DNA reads TGTGCCAGCAGCTTGGGAGAAGGAGATACGCAGTATTTA. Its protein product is CASSLGEGDTQYL.

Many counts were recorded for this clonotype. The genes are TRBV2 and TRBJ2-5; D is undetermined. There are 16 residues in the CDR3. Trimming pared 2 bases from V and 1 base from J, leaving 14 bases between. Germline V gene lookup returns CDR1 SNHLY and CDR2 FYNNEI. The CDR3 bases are TGTGCCAGCAGTGAAAGGTTTTCGGGTCTCCAAGAGACCCAGTACTTC. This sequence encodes CASSERFSGLQETQYF.

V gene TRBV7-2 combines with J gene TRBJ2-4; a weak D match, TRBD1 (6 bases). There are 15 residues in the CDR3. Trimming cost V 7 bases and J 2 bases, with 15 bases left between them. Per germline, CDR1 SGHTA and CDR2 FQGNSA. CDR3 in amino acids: CASTRPGQPKNIQYF. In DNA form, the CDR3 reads TGTGCCAGCACCAGGCCGGGACAACCCAAAAACATTCAGTACTTC.

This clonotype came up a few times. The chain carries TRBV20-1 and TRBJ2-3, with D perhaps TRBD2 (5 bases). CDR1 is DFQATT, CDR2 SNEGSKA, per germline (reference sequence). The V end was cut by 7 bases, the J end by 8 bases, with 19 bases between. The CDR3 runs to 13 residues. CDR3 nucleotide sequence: TGCAGTGTGGAGGTGCCCCCCTGGGGTACGCAGTATTTT. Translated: CSVEVPPWGTQYF.

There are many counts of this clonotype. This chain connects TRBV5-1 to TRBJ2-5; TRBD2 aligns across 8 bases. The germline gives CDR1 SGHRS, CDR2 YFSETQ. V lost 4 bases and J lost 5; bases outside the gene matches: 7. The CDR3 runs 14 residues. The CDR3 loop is CASSPGLGLETQYF. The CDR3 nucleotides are TGCGCCAGCAGCCCGGGACTAGGTCTTGAGACCCAGTACTTC.

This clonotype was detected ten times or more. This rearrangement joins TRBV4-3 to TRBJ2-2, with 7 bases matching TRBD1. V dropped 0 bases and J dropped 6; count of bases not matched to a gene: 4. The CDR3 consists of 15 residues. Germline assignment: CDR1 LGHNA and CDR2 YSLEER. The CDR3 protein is CASSQDRGSSGELFF. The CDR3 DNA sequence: TGCGCCAGCAGCCAAGACAGGGGGTCATCCGGGGAGCTGTTTTTT.

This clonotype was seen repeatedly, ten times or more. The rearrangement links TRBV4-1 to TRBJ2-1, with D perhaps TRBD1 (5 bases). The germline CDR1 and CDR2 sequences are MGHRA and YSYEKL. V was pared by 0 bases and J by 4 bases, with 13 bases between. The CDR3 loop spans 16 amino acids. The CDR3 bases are TGCGCCAGCAGCCAAGATTGGCAGGGAAGATACAATGAGCAGTTCTTC. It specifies CASSQDWQGRYNEQFF.

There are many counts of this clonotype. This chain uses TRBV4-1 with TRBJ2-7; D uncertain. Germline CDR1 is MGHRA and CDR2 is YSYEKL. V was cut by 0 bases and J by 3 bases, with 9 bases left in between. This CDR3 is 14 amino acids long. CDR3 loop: CASSQEYGYYEQYF. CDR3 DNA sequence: TGCGCCAGCAGCCAAGAATACGGTTACTACGAGCAGTACTTC.

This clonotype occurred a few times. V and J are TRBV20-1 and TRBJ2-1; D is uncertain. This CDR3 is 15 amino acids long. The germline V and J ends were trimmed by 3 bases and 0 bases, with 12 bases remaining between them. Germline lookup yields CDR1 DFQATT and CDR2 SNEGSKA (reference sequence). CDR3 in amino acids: CSARALGVSYNEQFF. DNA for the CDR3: TGCAGTGCTAGGGCACTCGGAGTCTCCTACAATGAGCAGTTCTTC.

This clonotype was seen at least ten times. The CDR3 sequence: CASSQGVGGSPLHF. In DNA, the CDR3 is TGCGCCAGCAGCCAAGGCGTCGGGGGCTCACCCCTCCACTTT. The chain couples TRBV4-3 to TRBJ1-6; weak D call: TRBD1 (6 bases). This CDR3 is built from 14 residues. V lost 1 base and J 10 bases, leaving 11 bases between the germline ends. Looked up from germline, CDR1 is LGHNA and CDR2 is YSLEER.